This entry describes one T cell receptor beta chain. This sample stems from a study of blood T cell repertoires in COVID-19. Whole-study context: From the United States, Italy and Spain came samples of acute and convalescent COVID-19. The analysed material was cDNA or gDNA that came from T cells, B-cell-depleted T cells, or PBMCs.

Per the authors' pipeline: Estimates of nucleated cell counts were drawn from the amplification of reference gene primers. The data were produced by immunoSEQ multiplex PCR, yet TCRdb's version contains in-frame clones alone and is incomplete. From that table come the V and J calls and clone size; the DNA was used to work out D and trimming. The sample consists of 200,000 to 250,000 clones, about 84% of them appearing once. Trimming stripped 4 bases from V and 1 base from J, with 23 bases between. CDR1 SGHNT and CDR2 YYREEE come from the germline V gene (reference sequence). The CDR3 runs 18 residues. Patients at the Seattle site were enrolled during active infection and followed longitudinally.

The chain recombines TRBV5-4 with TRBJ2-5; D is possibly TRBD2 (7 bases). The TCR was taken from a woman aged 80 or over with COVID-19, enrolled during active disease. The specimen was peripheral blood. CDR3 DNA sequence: TGTGCCAGCAGCGCGGGGGTGGGGGCCCTAGCATCCCAAGAGACCCAGTACTTC. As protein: CASSAGVGALASQETQYF.